A single sample gave rise to the 8 T cell receptor beta chains below, sequenced in a study of spatial heterogeneity in lung cancer. Using its own MiXCR run on the 5' RACE reads, TCRdb lists one record per CDR3 protein. The sample holds about 6,000 distinct CDR3 sequences, 14% seen once. Antigen specificity for these receptors is unknown. Broader study findings: Counts of expanded alpha and beta TCRs within tumors tracked the tumor nonsynonymous mutation count.

Time point described: sample taken at primary tumor resection. This specimen was lung tumor tissue, taken at surgery. The receptors originated from a male donor with early-stage non-small cell lung cancer.

As for this clonotype: This beta chain is off target for a library built for alpha chains, so its abundance means little. V gene TRBV21-1 combines with J gene TRBJ1-2. TRBV21-1 is a pseudogene locus. The CDR3 sequence is 11 residues long. The CDR3 nucleotides are TGTGCCAGCACCTCCGCCAGTGGCTACACCTTC. Its translation is CASTSASGYTF.

This clonotype qualifies as medium-sized. This beta chain slipped into a library made for alpha chains as a stray read, so its size is not meaningful. The chain links TRBV30 to TRBJ1-1; 7 bases match TRBD1. The CDR3 covers 14 residues. Germline-derived CDR1 and CDR2 are GTSNPN and SVGIG (reference sequence). V shed 0 bases and J 6 bases; nucleotides not matched to a gene: 7. The CDR3 nucleotides read TGTGCCTGGAGTGTCGGGGCAGGGGGTCCTGAAGCTTTCTTT. The encoded protein is CAWSVGAGGPEAFF.

About this clonotype itself: The library was built for alpha chains, so this beta chain is an off-target read and its size means little. V gene TRBV10-3 combines with J gene TRBJ1-5; a possible D gene is TRBD1 (5 bases). The CDR3 extends over 15 amino acids. Germline CDR1 reads ENHRY; CDR2 reads SYGVKD. V lost 0 bases and J lost 5, with 11 bases in between. CDR3 amino acids: CAISESDGGYQPQHF. CDR3 in DNA: TGTGCCATCAGTGAGTCAGACGGGGGTTATCAGCCCCAGCATTTT.

In this sample, this clonotype is medium-sized (0.01 to 0.1%). The library was designed around alpha chains, so this beta chain is a stray read whose abundance carries little weight. The CDR3 coding sequence is TGTGCCAGCAGCTCCGAGGTGGGGTCGGGCTCCTACGAGCAGTACTTC. Translation: CASSSEVGSGSYEQYF. The chain combines TRBV5-6 with TRBJ2-7; D remains unclear. CDR1 and CDR2 (germline): SGHDT, YYEEEE. V was trimmed by 3 bases and J by 0 bases, leaving 16 bases between them. The length of the CDR3 is 16 residues.

By proportion, this clonotype is large. The library was built for alpha chains, so this beta chain is an off-target read and its size means little. The gene calls are TRBV29-1 and TRBJ1-5, with D possibly being TRBD1 (5 bases). V lost 3 bases, J lost 3 bases, and 9 bases lay in between. This CDR3 has 13 amino acids. Germline loops: CDR1 SQVTM, CDR2 ANQGSEA. The CDR3 bases are TGCAGCGTTGATGGGGGTTTCAATCAGCCCCAGCATTTT. It translates to CSVDGGFNQPQHF. The variable domain in full, with the rest retrieved from reference TRBV29-1 and TRBJ1-5, is SAVISQKPSRDICQRGTSLTIQCQVDSQVTMMFWYRQQPGQSLTLIATANQGSEATYESGFVIDKFPISRPNLTFSTLTVSNMSPEDSSIYLCSVDGGFNQPQHFGDGTRLSIL.

This clonotype is medium-sized by share. This beta chain turned up in a library designed for alpha chains; as an off-target read, its abundance says little. The rearrangement uses TRBV2 and TRBJ1-2; 10 bases line up with TRBD1. J lost 4 bases, V lost 2 bases, and 13 bases had no gene match. Germline CDR1 and CDR2: SNHLY and FYNNEI. The CDR3 totals 18 residues. The CDR3 bases are TGTGCCAGCAGTGAAACTAGGTCCGGGACAGGGGCCAGCTATGGCTACACCTTC. Residues: CASSETRSGTGASYGYTF.

This clonotype was seen many times. Its ends do not fully match the called genes, so a read error is possible. Little can be read into the size of this beta chain, an off-target read in a library designed for alpha chains. The chain carries TRBV27 and TRBJ2-5; possibly TRBD2 for D (7 bases). Per germline, CDR1 MNHEY and CDR2 SMNVEV (reference sequence). The CDR3 length is 15 residues. This CDR3 is CASSPGAGVQETRYF. DNA of the CDR3: TGTGCCAGCAGTCCGGGGGCGGGGGTTCAAGAGACCCGGTACTTC.

This clonotype is medium-sized in the sample. A library prepared for alpha chains yielded this beta chain as an off-target read; its size is of little meaning. The chain combines TRBV10-3 with TRBJ2-4; D perhaps matches TRBD2 (7 bases). Germline V gene data show CDR1 as ENHRY and CDR2 as SYGVKD. The CDR3 contains 13 residues. V was clipped by 6 bases and J by 7 bases, with 13 bases between them. CDR3 amino acids: CAISKGGRNIQYF. CDR3 DNA sequence: TGTGCCATCAGCAAGGGGGGGCGCAACATTCAGTACTTC.